This TCR beta chain was profiled in a study of shared clonotypes between healthy human individuals. For sorted subsets, about 0.2 ug DNA per replicate equaled 30,000 or so T cell genomes. Clones were read by immunoSEQ multiplex PCR, and TCRdb kept only the in-frame ones, dropping some. The sample lists hundreds of thousands of clones, approximately 97% occurring once. V was pared by 5 bases and J by 0 bases, with 4 bases of the junction left unmatched. CDR1 SGHRS and CDR2 YFSETQ come from the germline V gene. CDR3 size: 15 residues. Findings and limits, study-wide: Among donors, clonotype sharing was expected to be affected by sequencing depth.

On this clone itself: Its antigen remains unknown.

Donors, healthy HIV-negative adults, lacked recent acute infections or vaccinations. Only Caucasian adults living in Nashville, Tennessee served as donors. The chain carries TRBV5-1 and TRBJ2-7; 11 nucleotides agree with TRBD2. This clonotype originated in a woman in her 30s in good health. What was sequenced was naive CD4+ T cells sorted from blood. Subset indicated: CD45RA+ positively selected. The CDR3 spells CASRPLAGGSYEQYF. Written as DNA, the CDR3 is TGCGCCAGCAGACCGCTAGCGGGAGGCTCCTACGAGCAGTACTTC.